This record looks at one T cell receptor beta chain sequence and its context. This clone appeared a few times. The clone's antigen remains unknown. Per-base quality was not reported, and no clone a single base away is much larger than it. This sample is drawn from a study of beta chain features in type 1 diabetes (dated by TCRdb to the late 2010s). With respect to the entire study: Patients and healthy donors did not differ in mean age, gender distribution, total cell number or subset yield. Across all samples, fewer than 130 million sorted cells were examined, and cell number per subset correlated strongly with RNA yield. In the study, recently diagnosed type 1 diabetes patients and matched healthy donors were compared on the TCRB repertoires of their sorted circulating CD4+ T cell subsets. Whereas all 30 or so donors provided naive and central memory subsets, regulatory and stem cell-like memory subsets were isolated from just 8 patients and about 8 healthy donors.

A single peripheral blood draw of 90 to 150 mL on average was collected from each donor into heparinised tubes. A BD FACSAria II was used to sort naive, central memory, regulatory and stem cell-like memory CD4+ T cells with a panel that included CD45RO, CCR7, CD25, CD127, CD95 and CD27. A purity above 95% was achieved for all sorted populations. PBMCs were isolated immediately by Lymphoprep density gradient centrifugation and stained directly without culture. To minimize batch effects, samples were stained and sorted in pairs, one healthy donor with one patient per experiment. The paper's findings and limits, for the study overall: At VDJ recombination sites, patients with type 1 diabetes made fewer insertions and deleted more nucleotides, a pattern implying thymic rearrangement abnormalities. The naive, central memory and regulatory TCRB repertoires appeared to resemble one another more closely among patients than among healthy donors. Only small numbers of individuals were included in the HLA sub-analyses, which left unresolved whether HLA type had any influence on TCRB rearrangement. PCR might favor shorter templates, but patient and control samples were amplified and corrected together, so any skew would affect both groups equally. In all four CD4+ subsets, TCRB CDR3 length was moderately but significantly shorter in type 1 diabetes patients. Because cDNA was sequenced instead of genomic DNA, activated cells with high expression could be over-represented, although the groups did not differ in activation or CD3 levels.

CDR1 and CDR2 (SQVTM, ANQGSEA) derive from the germline V gene. The junction shows trimming of 4 bases on V and 5 bases on J, and the gene matches do not reach 7 bases of it. Spanning cysteine to phenylalanine, the CDR3 consists of 14 amino acids. CDR3 DNA is the only sequence kept; it has 42 bases, read in frame from the first base. The entire amount of isolated RNA was reverse transcribed using the High Capacity cDNA Reverse Transcription Kit, so the sequenced TCRB transcripts were expressed ones. Deep immunoSEQ sequencing was applied to naive, central memory and regulatory T cell samples, giving an average of around 4 million total reads per sample. After sorted cells were lysed in RLT buffer, RNA was extracted with DNase-treated RNeasy Micro or Mini kits, with the choice depending on cell number. Each cell subset was processed on its own to prevent cross-contamination, while patient and healthy donor samples were processed together. The immunoSEQ multiplex PCR was used to amplify TCRB sequences from cDNA, generating 87-bp fragments that spanned the CDR3 region. Sequencing of the amplicons was done on the Illumina HiSeq platform. For the original study's pipeline: PCR bias was computationally corrected using synthetic template baselines, reads within Hamming distance 2 were collapsed, and singletons that could not be merged were discarded. Reads were aligned against IMGT to assign V, D and J genes, CDR3 length and insertions or deletions at six rearrangement sites. Within each subset, clonotype counts were normalized to the number of sorted cells before true diversity and Gini coefficients were calculated with the tcR R package. The overlap coefficient, calculated on TCRB nucleotide sequences, was used to measure repertoire sharing. Out-of-frame TCRB sequences from naive cells were analyzed as a proxy for the pre-selection repertoire. Here the immuneACCESS table is served through TCRdb, limited to in-frame sequences with V and J called. Missing clones are a known gap in these copies; in checked studies unresolved V genes cover under half, and the rest lacks a known reason. V, J and clone size derive from that table, while D and trimming were established from the DNA sequence. The sample contains 200,000 to 250,000 clones, roughly 13% of them found a single time. The ten top clones hold about 0.02% of the sample.

The sequenced sample was naive CD4+ T cells from blood. The cell subset or site label on this specimen signifies: true naive CD4+ T cells. This receptor chain uses TRBV29-1 and TRBJ1-2, with 10 central nucleotides matching TRBD1. This receptor was identified in a man aged 25-45 years with type 1 diabetes. The nucleotides read TGCAGCGTTGGACCGCCGGACAGGGGGTATGGCTACACCTTC. Its amino acids are CSVGPPDRGYGYTF.